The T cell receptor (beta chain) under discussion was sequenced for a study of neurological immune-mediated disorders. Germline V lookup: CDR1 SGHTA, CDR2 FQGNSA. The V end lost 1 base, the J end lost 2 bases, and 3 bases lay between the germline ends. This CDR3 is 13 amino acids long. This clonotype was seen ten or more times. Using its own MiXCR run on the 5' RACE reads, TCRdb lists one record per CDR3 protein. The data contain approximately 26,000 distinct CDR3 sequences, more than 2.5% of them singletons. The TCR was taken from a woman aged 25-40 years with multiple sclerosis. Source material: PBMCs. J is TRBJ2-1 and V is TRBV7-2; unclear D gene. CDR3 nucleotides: TGTGCCAGCAGCTTAGGTACCTACAATGAGCAGTTCTTC. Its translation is CASSLGTYNEQFF. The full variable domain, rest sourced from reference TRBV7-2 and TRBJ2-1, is GAGVSQSPSNKVTEKGKDVELRCDPISGHTALYWYRQSLGQGLEFLIYFQGNSAPDKSGLPSDRFSAERTGGSVSTLTIQRTQQEDSAVYLCASSLGTYNEQFFGPGTRLTVL.